The present TCR beta chain was sequenced within a study of T cell responses to AZD1222 COVID-19 vaccine. Looking at the study overall: Pooled in the analysis were second doses at about 4 or about 12 weeks.

Note on this clone: Antigen unknown.

Study-level results: Repertoires were obtained only post-peak T cell response. Among those given AZD1222, only 5 to 7 were seropositive at baseline. Spike-specific TCR breadth and depth both grew after two AZD1222 doses.

Generated by immunoSEQ multiplex PCR, the TCRdb table keeps only in-frame clones and is missing some. The data show some 60,000 clones, with 65% to 90% seen just once and around 18% held by the top ten. The V gene lost 6 bases and the J gene lost 4 bases, with 12 bases spanning the gap. The CDR3 spans 12 residues. Germline CDR1 and CDR2: SQVTM and ANQGSEA. This clonotype was obtained from an adult in good health. The chain links TRBV29-1 to TRBJ1-1; TRBD1 might be the D (6 bases). The sample here was peripheral blood, taken on day 0 of AZD1222 vaccination. CDR3 nucleotide sequence: TGCAGCGTAGGGGGTCGGTTCACTGAAGCTTTCTTT. It codes for CSVGGRFTEAFF.